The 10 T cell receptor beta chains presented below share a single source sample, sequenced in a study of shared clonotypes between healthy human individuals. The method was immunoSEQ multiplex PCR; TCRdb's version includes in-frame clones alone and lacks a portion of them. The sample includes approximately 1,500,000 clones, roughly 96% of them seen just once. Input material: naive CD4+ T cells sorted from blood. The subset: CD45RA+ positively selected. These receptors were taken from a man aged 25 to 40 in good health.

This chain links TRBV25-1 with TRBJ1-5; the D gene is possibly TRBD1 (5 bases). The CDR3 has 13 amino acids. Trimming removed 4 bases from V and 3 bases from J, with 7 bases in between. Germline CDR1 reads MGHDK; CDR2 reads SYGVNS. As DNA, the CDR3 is TGTGCCAGCAGTGTAGGGGACAATCAGCCCCAGCATTTT. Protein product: CASSVGDNQPQHF.

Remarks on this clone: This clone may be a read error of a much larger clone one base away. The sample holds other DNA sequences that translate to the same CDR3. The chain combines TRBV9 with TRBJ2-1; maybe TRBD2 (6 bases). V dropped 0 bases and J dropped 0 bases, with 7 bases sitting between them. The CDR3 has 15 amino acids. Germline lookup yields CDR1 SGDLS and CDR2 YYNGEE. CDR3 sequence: CASSVVGSSYNEQFF. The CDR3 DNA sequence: TGTGCCAGCAGCGTAGTCGGGAGCTCCTACAATGAGCAGTTCTTC.

The CDR3 nucleotides read TGTGCCAGCAGTCACGGGACAGGCAATCCCTACGAGCAGTACTTC. Its translation: CASSHGTGNPYEQYF. The chain combines TRBV27 with TRBJ2-7; 8 nucleotides agree with TRBD1. Germline CDR1 MNHEY, CDR2 SMNVEV (reference sequence). There are 15 residues in the CDR3. V lost 5 bases, J lost 2 bases, and 8 bases stayed unmatched.

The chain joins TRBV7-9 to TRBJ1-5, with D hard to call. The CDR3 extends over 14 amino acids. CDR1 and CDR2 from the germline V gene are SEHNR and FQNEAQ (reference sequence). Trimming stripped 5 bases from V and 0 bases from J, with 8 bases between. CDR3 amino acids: CASSDPYSNQPQHF. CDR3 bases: TGTGCCAGCAGCGATCCTTATAGCAATCAGCCCCAGCATTTT.

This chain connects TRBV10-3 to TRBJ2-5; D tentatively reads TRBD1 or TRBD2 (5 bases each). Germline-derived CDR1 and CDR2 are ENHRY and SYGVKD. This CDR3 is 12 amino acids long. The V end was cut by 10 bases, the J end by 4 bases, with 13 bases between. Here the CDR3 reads CATADIVETQYF. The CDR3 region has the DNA TGTGCCACAGCGGACATTGTAGAGACCCAGTACTTC.

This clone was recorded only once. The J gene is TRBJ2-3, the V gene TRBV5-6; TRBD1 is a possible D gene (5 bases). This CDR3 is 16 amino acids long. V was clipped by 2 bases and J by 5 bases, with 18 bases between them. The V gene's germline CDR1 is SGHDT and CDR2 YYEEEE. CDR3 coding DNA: TGTGCCAGCAGCTTATTACAGGCAAACTTGCAAGATACGCAGTATTTT. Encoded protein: CASSLLQANLQDTQYF.

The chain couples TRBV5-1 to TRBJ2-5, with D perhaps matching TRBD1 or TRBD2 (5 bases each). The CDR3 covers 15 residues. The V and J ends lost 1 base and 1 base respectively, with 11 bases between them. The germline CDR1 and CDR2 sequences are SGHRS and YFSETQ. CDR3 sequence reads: CASSLRVRGQETQYF. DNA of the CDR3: TGCGCCAGCAGCTTGAGGGTGAGGGGCCAAGAGACCCAGTACTTC.

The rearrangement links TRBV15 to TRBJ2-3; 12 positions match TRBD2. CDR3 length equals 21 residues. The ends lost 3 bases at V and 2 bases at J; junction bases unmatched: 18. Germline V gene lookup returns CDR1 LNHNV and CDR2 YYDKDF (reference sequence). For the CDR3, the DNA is TGTGCCACCAGCAGGGTCGCGCGTAAGACTAGCGGGAGTGGCTTCACAGATACGCAGTATTTT. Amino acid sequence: CATSRVARKTSGSGFTDTQYF.

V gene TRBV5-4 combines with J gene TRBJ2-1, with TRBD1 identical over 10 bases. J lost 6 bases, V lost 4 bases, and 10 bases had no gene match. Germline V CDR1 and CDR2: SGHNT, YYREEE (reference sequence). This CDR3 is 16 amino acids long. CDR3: CASSTRTGGSFNEQFF. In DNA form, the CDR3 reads TGTGCCAGCAGCACAAGGACAGGGGGATCTTTCAATGAGCAGTTCTTC.

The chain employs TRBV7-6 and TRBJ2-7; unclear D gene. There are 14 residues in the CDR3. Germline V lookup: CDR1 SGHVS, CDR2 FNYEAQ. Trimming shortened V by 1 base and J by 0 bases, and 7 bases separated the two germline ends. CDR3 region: CASSLVASSYEQYF. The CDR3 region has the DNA TGTGCCAGCAGCTTAGTCGCCAGCTCCTACGAGCAGTACTTC.